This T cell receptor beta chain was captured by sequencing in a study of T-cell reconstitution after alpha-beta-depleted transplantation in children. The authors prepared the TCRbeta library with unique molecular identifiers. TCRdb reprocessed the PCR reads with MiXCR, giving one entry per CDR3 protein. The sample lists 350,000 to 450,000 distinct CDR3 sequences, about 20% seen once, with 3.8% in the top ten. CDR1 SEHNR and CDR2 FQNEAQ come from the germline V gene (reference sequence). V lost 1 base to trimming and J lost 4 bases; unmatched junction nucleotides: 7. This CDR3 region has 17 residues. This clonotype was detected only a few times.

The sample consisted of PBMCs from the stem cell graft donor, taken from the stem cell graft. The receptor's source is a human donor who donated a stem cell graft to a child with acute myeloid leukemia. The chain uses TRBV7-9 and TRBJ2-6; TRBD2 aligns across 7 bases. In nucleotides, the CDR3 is TGTGCCAGCAGCTTAGGTGGCGGGAGAGGAGGGGCCAACGTCCTGACTTTC. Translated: CASSLGGGRGGANVLTF.